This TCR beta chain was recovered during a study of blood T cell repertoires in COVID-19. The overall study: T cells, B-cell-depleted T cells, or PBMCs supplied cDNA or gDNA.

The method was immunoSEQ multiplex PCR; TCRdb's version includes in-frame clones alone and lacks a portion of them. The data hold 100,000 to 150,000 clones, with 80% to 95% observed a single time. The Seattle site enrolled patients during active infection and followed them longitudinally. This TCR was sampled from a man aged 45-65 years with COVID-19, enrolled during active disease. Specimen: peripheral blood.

The CDR3 sequence is CASSIPSTGGSDTQYF. The CDR3 region has the DNA TGTGCCAGTAGTATACCTTCCACGGGGGGGTCAGATACGCAGTATTTT. The chain employs TRBV19 and TRBJ2-3, with 8 positions matching TRBD2. The junction had 8 bases not matched to a gene; V was cut back by 2 bases and J by 4 bases. Germline values: CDR1 LNHDA, CDR2 SQIVND (reference sequence). This CDR3 has 16 amino acids.